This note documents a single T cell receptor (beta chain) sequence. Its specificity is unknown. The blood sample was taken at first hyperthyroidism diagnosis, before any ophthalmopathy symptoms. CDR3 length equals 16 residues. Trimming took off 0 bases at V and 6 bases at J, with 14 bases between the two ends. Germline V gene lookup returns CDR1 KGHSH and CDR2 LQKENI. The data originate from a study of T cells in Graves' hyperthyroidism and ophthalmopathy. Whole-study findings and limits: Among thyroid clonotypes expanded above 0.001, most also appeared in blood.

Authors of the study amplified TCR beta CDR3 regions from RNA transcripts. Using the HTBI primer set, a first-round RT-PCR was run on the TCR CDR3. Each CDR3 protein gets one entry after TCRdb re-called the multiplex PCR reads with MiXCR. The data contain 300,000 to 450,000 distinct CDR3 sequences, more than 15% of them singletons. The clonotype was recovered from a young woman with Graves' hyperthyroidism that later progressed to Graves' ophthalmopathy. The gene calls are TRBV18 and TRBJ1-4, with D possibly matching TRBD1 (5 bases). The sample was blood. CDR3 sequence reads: CASSPPQGRRDEKLFF. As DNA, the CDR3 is TGTGCCAGCTCACCACCTCAGGGTAGGCGGGATGAAAAACTGTTTTTT.